The 17 T cell receptor beta chains presented below share a single source sample, sequenced in a study of prognosis after radiotherapy for stage I lung cancer. From genomic DNA, TCR beta CDR3 was amplified by two-round multiplex PCR. Primers (each specific to one TRBV or TRBJ gene) were used in first-round PCR. From the multiplex PCR reads, TCRdb called clonotypes with MiXCR, one entry per CDR3 protein. The sample lists about 13,000 distinct CDR3 sequences, roughly 31% occurring once. This sample comprised PBMCs, obtained before or after stereotactic body radiation therapy (not recorded which). Source of these receptors: a donor over 45 with non-small cell lung cancer.

This clonotype is labeled as medium-sized. The chain employs TRBV15 and TRBJ1-5; perhaps TRBD1 as D (6 bases). The CDR3 extends over 14 amino acids. The V and J ends lost 3 bases and 2 bases respectively, with 8 bases between them. CDR1 is LNHNV, CDR2 YYDKDF, per germline (reference sequence). Here the CDR3 reads CATSSPGGNQPQHF. The CDR3 DNA sequence: TGTGCCACCAGCAGTCCAGGGGGCAATCAGCCCCAGCATTTT.

Many counts were recorded for this clonotype. The chain recombines TRBV2 with TRBJ2-7; TRBD2 might be the D (5 bases). The germline gives CDR1 SNHLY, CDR2 FYNNEI. The V end was cut by 6 bases, the J end by 3 bases, with 15 bases between. This CDR3 contains 14 residues. Written as DNA, the CDR3 is TGTGCCAGCAGCGAGGGAATGTTCGGCTACGAGCAGTACTTC. Translated: CASSEGMFGYEQYF.

The chain uses TRBV20-1 and TRBJ1-1; a weak D match, TRBD1 (6 bases). This CDR3 has 14 residues. The germline V gene has CDR1 DFQATT and CDR2 SNEGSKA (reference sequence). Trimming took off 4 bases at V and 6 bases at J, with 18 bases between the two ends. The CDR3 bases are TGCAGTGCTACACCCTCAGGGGTTTTGGCTGAAGCTTTCTTT. As protein: CSATPSGVLAEAFF.

This clonotype appeared many times. The rearrangement joins TRBV12-3 or TRBV12-4 to TRBJ1-1; no firm D call. There are 12 residues in the CDR3. V shed 7 bases and J shed 7 bases, with 13 bases lying between them. CDR3 amino acids: CASIGRTDEAFF. The CDR3 coding sequence is TGTGCCAGCATAGGACGGACGGATGAAGCTTTCTTT.

This clonotype was found a few times. A single base separates this from a much larger clone, so it may be a read error. The rearrangement links TRBV6-2 or TRBV6-3 to TRBJ2-7; D perhaps matches TRBD1 (6 bases). V lost 6 bases and J 2 bases, leaving 14 bases between the germline ends. CDR3 length: 14 amino acids. Germline values: CDR1 MNHEY, CDR2 SVGEGT. The CDR3 loop reads CASRKATGPYEQYF. CDR3 coding DNA: TGTGCCAGCAGGAAAGCGACAGGACCCTACGAGCAGTACTTC.

The CDR3 loop is CASKTLDSRINYGYTF. CDR3 bases: TGTGCCAGCAAGACATTAGACAGCCGAATCAACTATGGCTACACCTTC. The chain has TRBV6-1 and TRBJ1-2, with a tentative D call TRBD1 (5 bases). Between the trimmed V and J ends, which lost 7 bases and 2 bases, there was a span of 20 bases. CDR1 and CDR2 (germline): MNHNS, SASEGT. There are 16 residues in the CDR3.

This clonotype was found many times. The genes are TRBV7-9 and TRBJ1-1, with D perhaps matching TRBD1 (6 bases). The germline V gene encodes CDR1 SEHNR and CDR2 FQNEAQ (reference sequence). CDR3 length: 13 amino acids. V lost 4 bases to trimming and J lost 8 bases, with 14 bases between them. In DNA form, the CDR3 reads TGTGCCAGCAGCTATACCGGGACACTAGAAGCTTTCTTT. Translating it yields CASSYTGTLEAFF.

This clonotype was seen many times. The V gene is TRBV7-3, the J gene TRBJ2-1, with 9 bases fitting TRBD2. Germline CDR1 and CDR2: SGHTA and FQGTGA. V trimming: 6 bases; J trimming: 8 bases; junction bases outside the gene matches: 14. This CDR3 has 16 residues. The CDR3: CASSHLALAGNDEQFF. For the CDR3, the DNA is TGTGCCAGCAGTCACCTGGCGCTAGCGGGAAACGATGAGCAGTTCTTC.

This clonotype was observed a single time. The chain recombines TRBV25-1 with TRBJ2-3; D not resolved. CDR3 length equals 14 residues. Germline CDR1 reads MGHDK; CDR2 reads SYGVNS. V was clipped by 9 bases and J by 0 bases, with 13 bases between them. The CDR3 DNA is TGTGCCAGTAACAAGATCCTTAGCACAGATACGCAGTATTTT. Protein sequence: CASNKILSTDTQYF.

By share of the sample, this clonotype is medium-sized. The chain has TRBV9 and TRBJ2-1, with a weak D call TRBD2 (5 bases). From germline, CDR1 is SGDLS and CDR2 YYNGEE. This CDR3 is built from 16 residues. Trimming cost V 5 bases and J 7 bases, with 22 bases left between them. DNA of the CDR3: TGTGCCAGCAGTTCCTTCGCGACGGGATTTTTTAATGAGCAGTTCTTC. Residues: CASSSFATGFFNEQFF.

The chain combines TRBV15 with TRBJ2-7; 7 positions agree with TRBD1. The CDR3 covers 16 residues. Germline assignment: CDR1 LNHNV and CDR2 YYDKDF (reference sequence). The trim removed 3 bases at V and 1 base at J, leaving 9 bases unmatched. CDR3 DNA sequence: TGTGCCACCAGCAGCCCCGGGGACAGCAGGTCCTACGAGCAGTACTTC. This codes for CATSSPGDSRSYEQYF.

This clonotype was counted many times. The J gene is TRBJ2-1, the V gene TRBV4-1; the match to TRBD2 covers 11 bases. V dropped 4 bases and J dropped 8; count of bases not matched to a gene: 7. The CDR3 consists of 15 residues. Per germline, CDR1 MGHRA and CDR2 YSYEKL. The CDR3 nucleotides read TGCGCCAGCAGCCCACTAGCGGGAGAGAAGGATGAGCAGTTCTTC. Its protein is CASSPLAGEKDEQFF.

As regards this clonotype: A much more abundant neighbour one base away suggests this may be a read error. The CDR3 DNA reads TGTGCCAGCAGCTTAGTGCGGGGGTCTGGCGAGCAGTTCTTC. Translation gives CASSLVRGSGEQFF. The chain combines TRBV7-3 with TRBJ2-1; the match to TRBD2 covers 7 bases. The germline V gene has CDR1 SGHTA and CDR2 FQGTGA. The V and J ends lost 2 bases and 10 bases, in that order; junction bases with no gene match: 8. This CDR3 contains 14 residues.

To note about this clonotype: A far larger clone is only one base removed, so a read error is likely. The rearrangement joins TRBV6-1 to TRBJ2-7; the match to TRBD2 covers 9 bases. CDR1 and CDR2 from the germline V gene are MNHNS and SASEGT. V lost 0 bases and J lost 13; bases outside the gene matches: 10. This CDR3 spans 14 amino acids. Here the CDR3 reads CASSEALAGETHYF. The CDR3 coding sequence is TGTGCCAGCAGTGAAGCTTTAGCGGGAGAGACCCATTACTTC.

As concerns this clonotype: This likely traces to a read error, being one base from a far larger clone. The CDR3 DNA reads as TGTGCCAGCATTCAGTCGGGGACTAGCGTGAGGGCCTACAATGAGCAGTTCTTC. Its protein product is CASIQSGTSVRAYNEQFF. The rearrangement links TRBV6-6 to TRBJ2-1; 10 bases map to TRBD2. The CDR3 contains 18 residues. Trimming removed 7 bases from V and 2 bases from J; junction bases left unmatched: 14. From germline, CDR1 is MNHNY and CDR2 SVGAGI (reference sequence).

The CDR3 DNA is TGTGCCACCAGTGACCTCGGAATAGCGGGAACTTCCTACAATGAGCAGTTCTTC. Residues: CATSDLGIAGTSYNEQFF. The chain carries TRBV24-1 and TRBJ2-1; 8 positions match TRBD2. The CDR3 is made up of 18 amino acids. Per germline, CDR1 KGHDR and CDR2 SFDVKD. Unmatched junction bases numbered 11, after V lost 4 bases and J lost 1 base.

Judged by abundance, this clonotype is medium-sized. This chain joins TRBV6-6 and TRBJ2-1; D not certain. The germline V and J ends were trimmed by 0 bases and 5 bases, with 8 bases remaining between them. The germline V gene encodes CDR1 MNHNY and CDR2 SVGAGI (reference sequence). The CDR3 runs 14 residues. CDR3 region: CASSYSRLDNEQFF. The CDR3 nucleotides read TGTGCCAGCAGTTACTCGAGGTTGGACAATGAGCAGTTCTTC.